The entry that follows covers one TCR beta chain sequence. The sample belongs to a study of blood T cells in healthy people across ages. Together with a sample-barcoded 5' primer, a J-beta primer mix was included in a second PCR lasting about 7 to 12 cycles. TCRdb re-analysed the 5' RACE reads in MiXCR, keeping a single row per CDR3 protein. Of approximately 960,000 distinct CDR3 sequences in the sample, 25% to 35% were seen once. Germline CDR1 reads MDHEN; CDR2 reads SYDVKM. V was clipped by 3 bases and J by 3 bases, with 11 bases between them. The CDR3 is 14 amino acids. The sample was also reused in another study, on T cells of mothers and their children.

The chain links TRBV28 to TRBJ1-1, with a possible D match to TRBD1 (5 bases). Sequenced sample: blood. The sequence was obtained from a woman aged 35 to 49 in good health. The CDR3 DNA reads as TGTGCCAGCAGTTTCTACAGGTTACACACTGAAGCTTTCTTT. It encodes CASSFYRLHTEAFF.